This TCR beta chain was captured by sequencing in a study of T cell repertoires in cytomegalovirus infection. This clonotype was seen many times. TCRdb independently ran MiXCR on the reads; one entry per CDR3 protein. Among fewer than 250,000 distinct CDR3 sequences, over 9% were seen once, and the ten largest hold 1.5% to 2%. This CDR3 is built from 12 residues. Germline lookup yields CDR1 SGHTA and CDR2 FQGNSA. The V gene lost 3 bases and the J gene lost 6 bases, with 8 bases spanning the gap. The receptor was isolated from a human donor in good health (CMV status not recorded). Some clones in this sample may be carry-over from other donors' samples. This sequence joins TRBV7-2 and TRBJ1-1; unclear D gene. Material: PBMCs. The CDR3 coding sequence is TGTGCCAGCAGCTTCCCCGGACCTGAAGCTTTCTTT. Residues: CASSFPGPEAFF.